Below, 26 T cell receptor beta chains from the same sample are listed, as sequenced in a study of cytomegalovirus exposure and HLA in healthy donors. The PCR was carried out with 60 Vbeta primers and 13 Jbeta primers. Some clones are missing from TCRdb's copy, which holds only in-frame ones; the method was immunoSEQ multiplex PCR. Its table lists approximately 120,000 clones. The sample was PBMCs. These receptors were taken from a man younger than 40 in good health and CMV-seronegative.

This sequence joins TRBV6-6 and TRBJ2-1, with no clear D. V was cut by 8 bases and J by 1 base, with 3 bases left in between. This CDR3 has 11 residues. CDR1 and CDR2 from the germline V gene are MNHNY and SVGAGI (reference sequence). The CDR3 region is CASPSYNEQFF. CDR3 coding DNA: TGTGCCAGCCCATCCTACAATGAGCAGTTCTTC.

CDR3: CASSEVLFTDTQYF. The CDR3 DNA is TGTGCCAGCAGTGAAGTCCTATTTACAGATACGCAGTATTTT. This chain uses TRBV6-4 with TRBJ2-3; D uncertain. Per germline, CDR1 MRHNA and CDR2 SNTAGT. This CDR3 is built from 14 residues. Trimming removed 3 bases at V and 3 bases at J, with 10 bases between.

This chain joins TRBV5-1 and TRBJ2-7; 10 bases are a match to TRBD1. The ends lost 3 bases at V and 3 bases at J; junction bases unmatched: 6. The CDR3 has 15 residues. CDR1 is SGHRS, CDR2 YFSETQ, per germline. The CDR3 DNA reads as TGCGCCAGCAGCTCAGACGACAGGGGGCACTACGAGCAGTACTTC. It specifies CASSSDDRGHYEQYF.

V is TRBV2 and J is TRBJ1-5, with D possibly TRBD1 on 5 matching bases. Germline loops: CDR1 SNHLY, CDR2 FYNNEI. The germline V and J ends were trimmed by 8 bases and 4 bases, with 12 bases remaining between them. The CDR3 runs to 13 residues. CDR3 DNA sequence: TGTGCCAGCGGGGGGGGAGGGAATCAGCCCCAGCATTTT. Translating it yields CASGGGGNQPQHF.

The rearrangement uses TRBV27 and TRBJ1-1, with D unclear. Germline loops: CDR1 MNHEY, CDR2 SMNVEV (reference sequence). V was cut by 1 base and J by 0 bases, with 15 bases left in between. The CDR3 spans 17 residues. DNA for the CDR3: TGTGCCAGCAGTTTATATAGCCCCGGAGCGTTGAACACTGAAGCTTTCTTT. This codes for CASSLYSPGALNTEAFF.

The genes are TRBV5-1 and TRBJ2-1; 14 bases align to TRBD2. This CDR3 contains 15 residues. The junction had 5 bases not matched to a gene; V was cut back by 4 bases and J by 8 bases. Germline CDR1 and CDR2: SGHRS and YFSETQ. Here the CDR3 reads CASSGGTSGSDEQFF. The CDR3 DNA reads as TGCGCCAGCAGCGGCGGGACTAGCGGGAGCGATGAGCAGTTCTTC.

The rearrangement joins TRBV28 to TRBJ2-5; D not certain. Trimming removed 5 bases from V and 1 base from J, with 8 bases in between. Per the germline V gene, CDR1 is MDHEN and CDR2 is SYDVKM. This CDR3 is 13 amino acids long. CDR3 DNA: TGTGCCAGCAGTGAGACACCCCAAGAGACCCAGTACTTC. It codes for CASSETPQETQYF.

As DNA, the CDR3 is TGTGCCTGGAAGGATGGGGGGGAGCCCAATGAGCAGTTCTTC. It specifies CAWKDGGEPNEQFF. This chain uses TRBV30 with TRBJ2-1; 7 bases match TRBD2. CDR1 is GTSNPN and CDR2 is SVGIG in the germline V gene (reference sequence). The CDR3 runs to 14 residues. Trimming removed 4 bases from V and 6 bases from J; junction bases left unmatched: 9.

The chain employs TRBV18 and TRBJ2-5, with TRBD1 as a possible D gene (6 bases). In germline, CDR1 is KGHSH, CDR2 LQKENI. V lost 2 bases and J 2 bases, leaving 12 bases between the germline ends. The length of the CDR3 is 15 residues. The CDR3, as DNA: TGTGCCAGCTCACCAAAAACAGGGTTACAAGAGACCCAGTACTTC. Its protein product is CASSPKTGLQETQYF.

This chain uses TRBV27 with TRBJ2-1, with D possibly matching TRBD2 (6 bases). The V end lost 5 bases, the J end lost 5 bases, and 13 bases lay between the germline ends. Looked up from germline, CDR1 is MNHEY and CDR2 is SMNVEV (reference sequence). The CDR3 totals 14 residues. The CDR3 loop reads CASSLGGENNEQFF. CDR3 coding DNA: TGTGCCAGCAGTCTAGGAGGGGAAAACAATGAGCAGTTCTTC.

The chain is built from TRBV6-1 and TRBJ2-1, with 14 bases identical to TRBD2. Germline CDR1 reads MNHNS; CDR2 reads SASEGT. Losses at the gene ends were 2 bases for V and 6 bases for J; bases not matched to a gene: 9. The CDR3 is 18 residues long. CDR3 residues: CASSEWDIGLAGGNEQFF. The CDR3, as DNA: TGTGCCAGCAGTGAATGGGACATAGGACTAGCGGGAGGCAATGAGCAGTTCTTC.

V and J are TRBV30 and TRBJ2-5, with D unclear. Germline-derived CDR1 and CDR2 are GTSNPN and SVGIG (reference sequence). V was clipped by 0 bases and J by 12 bases, with 11 bases between them. This CDR3 spans 11 amino acids. The CDR3 nucleotides are TGTGCCTGGAGTGTACTGGGCAGAAAGTACTTC. Amino acid sequence: CAWSVLGRKYF.

This chain uses TRBV6-6 with TRBJ2-7; D is undetermined. Between the trimmed V and J ends, which lost 10 bases and 2 bases, there was a span of 6 bases. The germline CDR1 and CDR2 sequences are MNHNY and SVGAGI (reference sequence). CDR3 size: 10 residues. CDR3 amino acids: CATGPYEQYF. DNA of the CDR3: TGTGCCACTGGGCCCTACGAGCAGTACTTC.

The rearrangement joins TRBV7-2 to TRBJ2-5; tentative D call: TRBD1 (7 bases). The germline CDR1 and CDR2 sequences are SGHTA and FQGNSA. The V and J ends lost 1 base and 5 bases respectively, with 11 bases between them. This CDR3 has 14 amino acids. The DNA for the CDR3 is TGTGCCAGCAGCTTAGGCGGGACAGCTGAGACCCAGTACTTC. It encodes CASSLGGTAETQYF.

CDR3 bases: TGTGCCAGCAGCACGACAGGCACAGATACGCAGTATTTT. Encoded protein: CASSTTGTDTQYF. The rearrangement uses TRBV21-1 and TRBJ2-3; the listed D gene, TRBD1, was not tested against the DNA. TRBV21-1 is tagged as a pseudogene. The length of the CDR3 is 13 residues.

The J gene is TRBJ2-7, the V gene TRBV7-9; tentative D call: TRBD1 (5 bases). The ends were cut back, 1 base at V and 7 bases at J, with 8 bases in the middle. Germline values: CDR1 SEHNR, CDR2 FQNEAQ (reference sequence). The CDR3 length is 12 residues. Here the CDR3 DNA reads TGTGCCAGCAGCTTAGGACAGCCTGAGCAGTACTTC. This codes for CASSLGQPEQYF.

CDR3 region: CASSLGLAGGNEQFF. The CDR3 DNA reads as TGTGCCAGCAGCTTGGGACTAGCGGGAGGAAATGAGCAGTTCTTC. The V and J genes are TRBV7-3 and TRBJ2-1, with TRBD2 matching 15 bases. Per germline, CDR1 SGHTA and CDR2 FQGTGA. The V segment lost 3 bases and the J segment 7 bases; nucleotides outside the gene matches: 1. This CDR3 is 15 amino acids long.

The gene calls are TRBV11-2 and TRBJ2-1; TRBD1 matches at 11 bases. Germline CDR1 and CDR2: SGHAT and FQNNGV. The CDR3 totals 13 residues. With V trimmed by 8 bases and J by 7 bases, 4 bases remained unmatched. The CDR3, as DNA: TGTGCCAGCGTAAGGGACAGGGGGAATGAGCAGTTCTTC. The encoded protein is CASVRDRGNEQFF.

The chain carries TRBV7-9 and TRBJ1-2; D not certain. CDR1 is SEHNR, CDR2 FQNEAQ, per germline (reference sequence). CDR3 length: 14 residues. Trimming removed 4 bases at V and 1 base at J, with 10 bases between. CDR3 DNA sequence: TGTGCCAGCAGCTACATCGGGATTAACTATGGCTACACCTTC. This codes for CASSYIGINYGYTF.

The V call is TRBV18, the J call TRBJ1-2; TRBD1 matches 11 bases. V was clipped by 3 bases and J by 5 bases; unmatched bases: 5. Germline V gives CDR1 KGHSH, CDR2 LQKENI. The CDR3 has 15 residues. CDR3 sequence: CASSPTGQGAYGYTF. CDR3 DNA sequence: TGTGCCAGCTCACCGACTGGACAGGGGGCTTATGGCTACACCTTC.

V is TRBV4-2 and J is TRBJ1-4, with 7 bases fitting TRBD1. Unmatched junction bases numbered 9, after V lost 2 bases and J lost 0 bases. The germline CDR1 and CDR2 sequences are LGHNA and YNFKEQ. The CDR3 consists of 18 residues. In DNA form, the CDR3 reads TGTGCCAGCAGCCAATTACAGGGGATCTTTGCAACTAATGAAAAACTGTTTTTT. Protein sequence: CASSQLQGIFATNEKLFF.

Regarding this clone: Other DNA sequences of this sample code for an identical CDR3. Here the CDR3 DNA reads TGTGCCATCAGTGGCCATGTAGGAGAGAACACTGAAGCTTTCTTT. Its translation is CAISGHVGENTEAFF. This chain links TRBV10-3 with TRBJ1-1, with unresolved D. The V end was cut by 4 bases, the J end by 1 base, with 13 bases between. The CDR3 contains 15 residues. Germline assignment: CDR1 ENHRY and CDR2 SYGVKD.

The rearrangement links TRBV28 to TRBJ2-7; TRBD1 agrees at 9 bases. Trimming removed 5 bases from V and 4 bases from J; junction bases left unmatched: 9. CDR3 length: 15 residues. The germline gives CDR1 MDHEN, CDR2 SYDVKM. In nucleotides, the CDR3 is TGTGCCAGCAGTGACCCCGGGACAGGGATTTACGAGCAGTACTTC. Amino acid sequence: CASSDPGTGIYEQYF.

The chain is built from TRBV20-1 and TRBJ1-1; D gene uncertain. Trimming pared 5 bases from V and 7 bases from J, leaving 11 bases between. Germline-derived CDR1 and CDR2 are DFQATT and SNEGSKA (reference sequence). CDR3 length: 11 amino acids. Written as DNA, the CDR3 is TGCAGTGCTGTTCACCCAGATGAAGCTTTCTTT. Its protein product is CSAVHPDEAFF.

The chain combines TRBV27 with TRBJ2-7, with a tentative D call TRBD2 (6 bases). Germline CDR1 is MNHEY and CDR2 is SMNVEV (reference sequence). The CDR3 is 13 residues long. V shed 2 bases and J shed 3 bases, with 8 bases lying between them. The CDR3 DNA is TGTGCCAGCAGTTTAGGGCGGGGCTACGAGCAGTACTTC. Protein: CASSLGRGYEQYF.

This sequence joins TRBV5-1 and TRBJ2-1; 8 bases line up with TRBD2. Germline-derived CDR1 and CDR2 are SGHRS and YFSETQ. Trimming cost V 0 bases and J 2 bases; bases outside gene matches: 4. The CDR3 runs to 16 residues. CDR3 protein: CASSLGVTSAYNEQFF. In DNA, the CDR3 is TGCGCCAGCAGCTTGGGCGTGACTAGCGCCTACAATGAGCAGTTCTTC.